This is a list of T cell receptor beta chains from one sample in a study of cytomegalovirus exposure and HLA in healthy donors. Sequencing was performed with immunoSEQ multiplex PCR; in TCRdb, only in-frame clones are kept and a portion is missing. The top ten hold approximately 1.8% of the sample, which has roughly 99,000 clones, less than 85% seen once. Sample: PBMCs. The receptors originated from a male donor in good health and CMV-seronegative. Each CDR3 is given without its conserved first and last residue. Fields, in order: J gene, V gene, CDR3 protein.

>TRBJ2-2|TRBV4-2
ASSHELRSVTSTGELF
>TRBJ2-7|TRBV7-9
ASSFGQGNEQY
>TRBJ1-3|TRBV13
ASSWNGQNSGNTIY
>TRBJ2-2|TRBV28
ASSPWTENTGELF
>TRBJ1-5|TRBV25-1
ASSEIGTHQPQH
>TRBJ1-2|TRBV28
ASSTQGNWNGYT
>TRBJ2-5|TRBV14
ASSQGREVETQY
>TRBJ2-7|TRBV30
AWSLEAGFSSYEQY
>TRBJ2-3|TRBV9
ASSVGTGKSTDTQY
>TRBJ2-7|TRBV7-9
ASDAGGRGPTREY
>TRBJ2-7|TRBV6-5
ASSYRTGGLYEQY
>TRBJ1-3|TRBV5-8
ASSRTGGRSVIY
>TRBJ2-3|TRBV5-1
ASSLGAGGETDTQY
>TRBJ2-1|TRBV5-4
ASSGSGKNYNEQF
>TRBJ2-1|TRBV15
ATSRAGSGVEQF
>TRBJ2-7|TRBV6-5
ASSYGAGTGAYEQY
>TRBJ1-1|TRBV6-6
ASSNVRVNTEAF
>TRBJ2-7|TRBV29-1
SAIQGGSYEQY
>TRBJ2-7|TRBV2
ASSDQGRGQY
>TRBJ1-1|TRBV5-1
ASSLGQGALAMAF
>TRBJ1-2|TRBV5-5
ASSSETGFYGYT
>TRBJ2-7|TRBV4-1
ASSQGQGNGNEQY
>TRBJ1-2|TRBV5-4
ASSLLVGGGDGYT
>TRBJ2-1|TRBV19
ASSIEDFSSSYNEQF
>TRBJ2-1|TRBV5-1
ASSLETKDEQF
>TRBJ2-5|TRBV2
ASSVGTEQETQY
>TRBJ2-1|TRBV5-6
ASSLVAPPGNEQF
>TRBJ2-1|TRBV5-1
ASSGGTSGVYNEQF
>TRBJ2-6|TRBV5-6
ASSLTGAGANVLT
>TRBJ1-2|TRBV28
ASRPPGGNYGYT
>TRBJ2-7|TRBV28
ASSPQGEQY
>TRBJ2-2|TRBV4-2
ASSQDRGLAQNTGELF
>TRBJ1-2|TRBV5-6
ASSGREAQQTNYGYT
>TRBJ2-7|TRBV6-6
ASSYDAEPGQY
>TRBJ2-1|TRBV28
ASSYGEQF
>TRBJ2-1|TRBV4-1
ASAPGSLTYNEQF
>TRBJ2-5|TRBV7-2
ASSLTGGEERPY
>TRBJ2-3|TRBV7-6
ASSLGTGSTDTQY
>TRBJ1-5|TRBV27
ASSEYRDRAGDQPQH
>TRBJ2-7|TRBV15
ATSPITGGLLYEQY
>TRBJ2-7|TRBV7-9
ASSLGGGRSSYEQY
>TRBJ2-7|TRBV29-1
SVSVTGNYEQY
>TRBJ1-1|TRBV9
ASSPPENHGAF
>-|TRBV29-1
SSASSTYEQY